This is a list of T cell receptor beta chains from one sample in a study of blood T cell repertoires in COVID-19. Measured with immunoSEQ multiplex PCR; TCRdb has only the in-frame clones, and not every one. The table has 210,000 or so clones, approximately 80% seen once; the top ten hold 3.5% to 5.5%. Sequenced input: PBMCs or T cells enriched from blood (not recorded which). The receptors here all came from a man aged 25-45 years with acute COVID-19. CDR3s include the opening cysteine and the closing phenylalanine or tryptophan. Each record gives: CDR3 protein, D gene, J gene, V gene. D genes are given only for firm matches.

CASQGAGGDQPQHF | TRBD1 | TRBJ1-5 | TRBV2
CASSFTGPPSPLHF | - | TRBJ1-6 | TRBV7-2
CASSPTLLTGGPHEQFF | TRBD2 | TRBJ2-1 | TRBV18
CATSLASTDTQYF | - | TRBJ2-3 | TRBV12-3/TRBV12-4
CASSQLYSLNTIYF | - | TRBJ1-3 | TRBV23-1
CASSPPQGQARGGYTF | TRBD1 | TRBJ1-2 | TRBV18
CASSESRQGAGYGYTF | TRBD1 | TRBJ1-2 | TRBV10-2
CASSIGAGGRLGETQYF | TRBD2 | TRBJ2-5 | TRBV19
CAPSSGGTNEQFF | TRBD2 | TRBJ2-1 | TRBV24-1
CASSLGQISGNTIYF | - | TRBJ1-3 | TRBV5-1
CASTIQTGREKLFF | TRBD1 | TRBJ1-4 | TRBV2
CASSTTGTGGDYTF | TRBD1 | TRBJ1-2 | TRBV7-9
CASSQRENTEAFF | - | TRBJ1-1 | TRBV3-1/TRBV3-2
CASSLVAGGNEQFF | TRBD1 | TRBJ2-1 | TRBV7-7
CASSLRSAMNTEAFF | - | TRBJ1-1 | TRBV5-1
CASSRDGTGYEQYF | TRBD1 | TRBJ2-7 | TRBV5-1
CASSLSTADGYTF | - | TRBJ1-2 | TRBV12-3/TRBV12-4
CASSEGGGDGYTF | - | TRBJ1-2 | TRBV6-1
CASSLLQGPYEQYF | - | TRBJ2-7 | TRBV5-4
CAISESGDTEAFF | - | TRBJ1-1 | TRBV10-3
CAWSPNRTGASGGYTF | TRBD1 | TRBJ1-2 | TRBV30
CASSIQGPGNTIYF | TRBD1 | TRBJ1-3 | TRBV9
CASSLGPNSGNTIYF | - | TRBJ1-3 | TRBV5-1
CASSIEGPGVPYEQYF | - | TRBJ2-7 | TRBV19
CASSYEGGPGEQYF | - | TRBJ2-7 | TRBV6-2/TRBV6-3
CASSAHTGQGLWVFSSYNSPLHF | TRBD1 | TRBJ1-6 | TRBV9
CASSTLLLAFF | - | TRBJ1-1 | TRBV6-6
CSLKRADEQFF | - | TRBJ2-1 | TRBV29-1
CAISFSGGASDTQYF | TRBD2 | TRBJ2-3 | TRBV10-3
CASRGGTTEAFF | - | TRBJ1-1 | TRBV5-1
CASSFTSNQPQHF | - | TRBJ1-5 | TRBV5-1
CASSRTGGGEQYF | TRBD1 | TRBJ2-7 | TRBV12-3/TRBV12-4
CASMGGPSAPPYF | - | TRBJ2-5 | TRBV11-2
CASIGYYGYTF | - | TRBJ1-2 | TRBV6-5
CASSLTRQVTGELFF | - | TRBJ2-2 | TRBV5-4
CASSLASGGYNEQFF | TRBD2 | TRBJ2-1 | TRBV7-2
CASSLGAGLDTQYF | - | TRBJ2-3 | TRBV7-6
CASSLGAGATDTQYF | - | TRBJ2-3 | TRBV5-1
CASSPPFPGLNTEAFF | - | TRBJ1-1 | TRBV3-1/TRBV3-2
CASSPLAGGWETQYF | TRBD2 | TRBJ2-5 | TRBV2
CASSEILGGWKDYTF | TRBD1 | TRBJ1-2 | TRBV6-1
CASSLSRFGELFF | - | TRBJ2-2 | TRBV28
CASSREGQGITGYTF | TRBD1 | TRBJ1-2 | TRBV4-2
CASSPPSRGNTIYF | - | TRBJ1-3 | TRBV18
CASSQTSGGWNSYEQYF | TRBD2 | TRBJ2-7 | TRBV3-1/TRBV3-2
CASSARDRGLNEQFF | TRBD1 | TRBJ2-1 | TRBV2
CASSVLPEDALHF | - | TRBJ1-6 | TRBV5-1
CASRGGWTEAFF | - | TRBJ1-1 | TRBV12-3/TRBV12-4
CASSYTLAPSHNEQFF | - | TRBJ2-1 | TRBV6-5
CASSTYRVGELFF | - | TRBJ2-2 | TRBV21-1
CASNLRGTANTEAFF | - | TRBJ1-1 | TRBV9
CASSSILVPQEQYF | - | TRBJ2-7 | TRBV5-1
CASSWTSGASDTQYF | TRBD2 | TRBJ2-3 | TRBV7-6
CAISEPRTGDGYTF | - | TRBJ1-2 | TRBV10-3
CASSGTRTDTQYF | - | TRBJ2-3 | TRBV2
CASSQAEQETQYF | - | TRBJ2-5 | TRBV4-2
CASSSDTSNTGELFF | - | TRBJ2-2 | TRBV18
CSVGLGAAQETQYF | - | TRBJ2-5 | TRBV29-1
CASKKDRVVYEQYF | TRBD1 | TRBJ2-7 | TRBV6-5
CSGGDQVLSNYGYTF | - | TRBJ1-2 | TRBV29-1